This T cell receptor beta chain originates from a study of cytomegalovirus exposure and HLA in healthy donors. Study-wide points: Sequences of the TCR beta chain were said to predict the HLA-A and HLA-B alleles of most subjects accurately. A few V segments could not be told apart, such as TRBV6-2 and TRBV6-3, and were left out. The productive fraction for most TCR beta V segments was about 90% or about 30% in an earlier analysis.

Note on this clone: Its antigen is currently unknown.

With 60 Vbeta and 13 Jbeta primers, the PCR was carried out. The data were produced by immunoSEQ multiplex PCR, yet TCRdb's version contains in-frame clones alone and is incomplete. Counted here are roughly 100,000 clones, approximately 80% occurring once; the ten biggest clones make up around 1.5%. Per germline, CDR1 LNHDA and CDR2 SQIVND (reference sequence). There are 14 residues in the CDR3. Trimming removed 3 bases from V and 1 base from J, with 9 bases in between. The chain carries TRBV19 and TRBJ1-1, with D possibly matching TRBD1 (5 bases). The material sequenced was PBMCs. The source of this sequence is a woman in her forties in good health and CMV-seronegative. The CDR3, as DNA: TGTGCCAGTAGTATCCGGGGGTGGAACACTGAAGCTTTCTTT. Translating gives CASSIRGWNTEAFF.